These 6 T cell receptor beta chains were all obtained from the same sample, sequenced in a study of identical twins. MiXCR, applied by TCRdb to the 5' RACE reads, yields one record per CDR3 protein. The top ten hold roughly 0.44% of the sample, which has about 530,000 distinct CDR3 sequences, 13% to 15% seen once. Another study also made use of these data, one on yellow fever vaccine responses in identical twins.

Sequenced: CD4+ T cells sorted from blood. The receptor source for this set is a young woman in good health.

The chain recombines TRBV20-1 with TRBJ2-3; TRBD1 might be the D (6 bases). Germline lookup yields CDR1 DFQATT and CDR2 SNEGSKA (reference sequence). V lost 1 base to trimming and J lost 1 base, with 15 bases between them. The CDR3 is made up of 16 amino acids. The CDR3 region has the DNA TGCAGTGCTAGAGTCCGGGGCAGGGGAGGCACAGATACGCAGTATTTT. Its translation: CSARVRGRGGTDTQYF.

The chain employs TRBV10-3 and TRBJ1-1; 7 bases align to TRBD1. V was pared by 6 bases and J by 4 bases, with 5 bases of the junction left unmatched. The germline CDR1 and CDR2 sequences are ENHRY and SYGVKD. The CDR3 length is 13 residues. The CDR3 here is CAIRRGPGTEAFF. The DNA of the CDR3 is TGTGCCATCAGGAGGGGGCCGGGCACTGAAGCTTTCTTT.

This clonotype was seen only a few times. The rearrangement links TRBV20-1 to TRBJ2-3, with 11 bases lining up with TRBD2. The CDR3 loop spans 15 amino acids. Trimming cost V 6 bases and J 4 bases; bases outside gene matches: 9. The germline V gene has CDR1 DFQATT and CDR2 SNEGSKA (reference sequence). The CDR3 nucleotides are TGCAGTGCGGTGAGGCTAGCGGGAGGCGCAGATACGCAGTATTTT. Protein: CSAVRLAGGADTQYF.

This clonotype has just a few counts. The chain employs TRBV20-1 and TRBJ1-1; tentatively, D is TRBD1 (5 bases). Per the germline V gene, CDR1 is DFQATT and CDR2 is SNEGSKA (reference sequence). The germline V and J ends were trimmed by 3 bases and 2 bases, with 13 bases remaining between them. The CDR3 runs 14 residues. This chain's CDR3 is CSASPGTANTEAFF. The DNA of the CDR3 is TGCAGTGCTAGTCCGGGGACGGCCAACACTGAAGCTTTCTTT.

The rearrangement uses TRBV28 and TRBJ2-5; D is unclear. The V and J ends lost 10 bases and 5 bases respectively, with 17 bases between them. Germline V gene lookup returns CDR1 MDHEN and CDR2 SYDVKM. This CDR3 spans 13 amino acids. The CDR3 protein is CATALGRLETQYF. In DNA, the CDR3 is TGTGCCACCGCCCTTGGACGGTTGGAGACCCAGTACTTC. The entire variable domain, with the rest obtained from reference TRBV28 and TRBJ2-5, is as follows: DVKVTQSSRYLVKRTGEKVFLECVQDMDHENMFWYRQDPGLGLRLIYFSYDVKMKEKGDIPEGYSVSREKKERFSLILESASTNQTSMYLCATALGRLETQYFGPGTRLLVL.

A note on this clonotype: At one boundary the junction diverges from the germline segment, which might be a read error. This chain links TRBV20-1 with TRBJ2-7; 9 bases match TRBD2. Germline V gene sequence: CDR1 DFQATT, CDR2 SNEGSKA (reference sequence). The CDR3 length is 15 residues. This chain's CDR3 is CCARLPGLATSEQYF. Written as DNA, the CDR3 is TGCTGTGCTAGACTCCCGGGACTAGCCACCTCCGAGCAGTACTTC.